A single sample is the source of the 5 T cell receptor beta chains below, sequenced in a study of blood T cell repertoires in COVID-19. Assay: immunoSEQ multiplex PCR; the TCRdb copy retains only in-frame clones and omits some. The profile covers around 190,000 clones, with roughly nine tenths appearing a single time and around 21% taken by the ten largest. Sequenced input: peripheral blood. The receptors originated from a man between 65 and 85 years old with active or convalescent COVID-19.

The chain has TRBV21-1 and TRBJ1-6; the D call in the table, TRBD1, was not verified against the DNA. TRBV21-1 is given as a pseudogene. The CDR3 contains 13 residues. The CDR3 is CASSGQGCSPLHF. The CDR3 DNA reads TGTGCCAGCAGCGGACAGGGGTGCTCACCCCTCCACTTT.

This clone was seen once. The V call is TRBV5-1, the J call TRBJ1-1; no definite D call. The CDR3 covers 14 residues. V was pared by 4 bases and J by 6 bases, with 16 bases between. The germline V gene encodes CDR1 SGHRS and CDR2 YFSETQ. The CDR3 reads CASSRPDGGPEAFF. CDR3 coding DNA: TGCGCCAGCAGCAGACCGGACGGAGGTCCTGAAGCTTTCTTT.

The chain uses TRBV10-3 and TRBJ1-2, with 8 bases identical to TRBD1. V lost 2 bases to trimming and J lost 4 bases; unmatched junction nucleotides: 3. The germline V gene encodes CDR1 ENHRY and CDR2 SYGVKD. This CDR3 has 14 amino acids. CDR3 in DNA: TGTGCCATCAGTGAGGGGACAGGAATCTATGGCTACACCTTC. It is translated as CAISEGTGIYGYTF.

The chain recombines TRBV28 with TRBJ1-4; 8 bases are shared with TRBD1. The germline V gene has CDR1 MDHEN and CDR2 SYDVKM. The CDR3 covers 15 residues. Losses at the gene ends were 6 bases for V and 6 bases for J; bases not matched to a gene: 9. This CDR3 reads CASRRQGAPYEKLFF. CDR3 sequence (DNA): TGTGCCAGCAGACGGCAGGGGGCGCCTTATGAAAAACTGTTTTTT.

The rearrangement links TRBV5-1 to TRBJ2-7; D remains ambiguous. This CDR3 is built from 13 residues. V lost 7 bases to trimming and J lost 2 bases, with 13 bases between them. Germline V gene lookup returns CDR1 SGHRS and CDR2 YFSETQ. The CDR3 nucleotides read TGCGCCAGCTCCTTTCCAAGCCCCTACGAGCAGTACTTC. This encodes CASSFPSPYEQYF. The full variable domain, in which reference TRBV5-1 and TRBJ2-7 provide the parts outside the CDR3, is KAGVTQTPRYLIKTRGQQVTLSCSPISGHRSVSWYQQTPGQGLQFLFEYFSETQRNKGNFPGRFSGRQFSNSRSEMNVSTLELGDSALYLCASSFPSPYEQYFGPGTRLTVT.